The entry below describes one T cell receptor beta chain. The data originate from a study of cytomegalovirus exposure and HLA in healthy donors. Trimming removed 0 bases at V and 3 bases at J, with 15 bases between. The CDR3 has 16 residues. The V gene's germline CDR1 is SGHAT and CDR2 FQNNGV. TCRdb's table, derived via immunoSEQ multiplex PCR, lists solely in-frame clones and lacks some. The table has about 160,000 clones, approximately 86% seen once; the top ten hold 2% to 2.5%. This TCR came from a woman between 18 and 30 years old in good health and CMV-seronegative. The chain joins TRBV11-2 to TRBJ2-7; possible D gene TRBD1, 5 bases. Sequenced input: PBMCs. The CDR3 loop reads CASSLDGGRTYYEQYF. CDR3 nucleotides: TGTGCCAGCAGCTTAGATGGCGGCCGGACATACTACGAGCAGTACTTC.